The 17 T cell receptor beta chains in this list originate from one sample, sequenced in a study of shared clonotypes between healthy human individuals. Sequencing was performed with immunoSEQ multiplex PCR; in TCRdb, only in-frame clones are kept and a portion is missing. Of some 2.3 million clones in the sample, 93% were seen once. Sequences were obtained from naive CD4+ T cells from PBMCs. Noted subset: CD45RA+ positively selected. The receptors originated from a man between 18 and 29 years old in good health. Some clones in this sample may be carry-over from other donors' samples.

This rearrangement joins TRBV5-4 to TRBJ2-3; 8 bases are shared with TRBD2. Germline V gives CDR1 SGHNT, CDR2 YYREEE (reference sequence). After removal of 4 bases from V and 4 bases from J, the junction contained 5 bases not matched to a gene. CDR3 length equals 14 residues. CDR3 residues: CASSPGLGADTQYF. In DNA, the CDR3 is TGTGCCAGCAGCCCGGGACTAGGGGCAGATACGCAGTATTTT.

The V and J genes are TRBV28 and TRBJ2-1; D is perhaps TRBD2 (6 bases). The germline V gene encodes CDR1 MDHEN and CDR2 SYDVKM. This CDR3 region has 19 residues. V lost 4 bases, J lost 4 bases, and 26 bases lay in between. CDR3 nucleotide sequence: TGTGCCAGCAGTTACCCCGGGAGAAGGGGTTTAGGGGAATACAATGAGCAGTTCTTC. Residues: CASSYPGRRGLGEYNEQFF.

CDR3 protein: CASSLDSQGGSAEAFF. The CDR3 DNA follows: TGTGCCAGCAGCTTGGATTCACAGGGAGGAAGCGCTGAAGCTTTCTTT. This chain joins TRBV5-4 and TRBJ1-1, with D possibly being TRBD1 (6 bases). Deletions cut 0 bases from V and 6 bases from J, with 18 bases between. This CDR3 is built from 16 residues. Per the germline V gene, CDR1 is SGHNT and CDR2 is YYREEE (reference sequence). The full variable domain, its missing parts supplied by reference TRBV5-4 and TRBJ1-1, is ETGVTQSPTHLIKTRGQQVTLRCSSQSGHNTVSWYQQALGQGPQFIFQYYREEENGRGNFPPRFSGLQFPNYSSELNVNALELDDSALYLCASSLDSQGGSAEAFFGQGTRLTVV.

The CDR3 nucleotides read TGTGCCAGCAGAAAAGGGACTAGCGATTCCGGGGAGCTGTTTTTT. Its translation is CASRKGTSDSGELFF. This chain uses TRBV28 with TRBJ2-2; 10 bases line up with TRBD2. Germline V lookup: CDR1 MDHEN, CDR2 SYDVKM. V dropped 6 bases and J dropped 6; count of bases not matched to a gene: 7. The CDR3 has 15 amino acids.

The chain carries TRBV30 and TRBJ1-6, with D perhaps TRBD1 (6 bases). CDR3 length equals 13 residues. The ends were cut back, 3 bases at V and 7 bases at J, with 10 bases in the middle. CDR1 and CDR2 (germline): GTSNPN, SVGIG (reference sequence). The DNA of the CDR3 is TGTGCCTGGAGGGACAGCAGCAATTCACCCCTCCACTTT. Its translation: CAWRDSSNSPLHF.

This clone has a single count. The chain combines TRBV28 with TRBJ1-4, with D perhaps matching TRBD1 (6 bases). Trimming removed 6 bases from V and 15 bases from J, with 17 bases in between. The CDR3 has 12 residues. The germline CDR1 and CDR2 sequences are MDHEN and SYDVKM. This chain's CDR3 is CASSPPGQRLFF. In nucleotides, the CDR3 is TGTGCCAGCAGCCCTCCCGGACAGAGGTTGTTTTTT. Based on the CDR3 plus reference TRBV28 and TRBJ1-4, the full variable domain is DVKVTQSSRYLVKRTGEKVFLECVQDMDHENMFWYRQDPGLGLRLIYFSYDVKMKEKGDIPEGYSVSREKKERFSLILESASTNQTSMYLCASSPPGQRLFFGSGTQLSVL.

The V call is TRBV5-1, the J call TRBJ1-1; the match to TRBD1 covers 9 bases. Trimming removed 0 bases from V and 8 bases from J; junction bases left unmatched: 5. CDR1 is SGHRS, CDR2 YFSETQ, per germline. The CDR3 loop spans 14 amino acids. The CDR3 DNA reads TGCGCCAGCAGCTTGGGGGGACAGGGTGGCGAAGCTTTCTTT. It codes for CASSLGGQGGEAFF.

This clone has just a few counts. The chain couples TRBV28 to TRBJ1-1; no clear D gene. V lost 6 bases to trimming and J lost 2 bases, with 7 bases between them. The V gene's germline CDR1 is MDHEN and CDR2 SYDVKM. The CDR3 has 12 amino acids. The CDR3 region has the DNA TGTGCCAGCAGCATACCTAACACTGAAGCTTTCTTT. Protein product: CASSIPNTEAFF.

The rearrangement uses TRBV5-1 and TRBJ2-7; the D gene is possibly TRBD1 (6 bases). The germline gives CDR1 SGHRS, CDR2 YFSETQ. The CDR3 runs to 14 residues. V shed 0 bases and J shed 4 bases, with 11 bases lying between them. The DNA for the CDR3 is TGCGCCAGCAGCTTGGGGACAGACCCTTACGAGCAGTACTTC. Protein: CASSLGTDPYEQYF. The whole variable domain, remainder taken from reference TRBV5-1 and TRBJ2-7, is KAGVTQTPRYLIKTRGQQVTLSCSPISGHRSVSWYQQTPGQGLQFLFEYFSETQRNKGNFPGRFSGRQFSNSRSEMNVSTLELGDSALYLCASSLGTDPYEQYFGPGTRLTVT.

This chain connects TRBV7-9 to TRBJ1-1; no reliable D call. V was clipped by 4 bases and J by 2 bases, with 23 bases between them. The CDR3 runs 18 residues. Germline V gives CDR1 SEHNR, CDR2 FQNEAQ (reference sequence). The CDR3 is CASSSLDLKRNTNTEAFF. CDR3 in DNA: TGTGCCAGCAGCTCGCTAGATCTGAAAAGAAACACCAACACTGAAGCTTTCTTT.

The chain couples TRBV6-5 to TRBJ1-1; D is undetermined. CDR1 is MNHEY and CDR2 is SVGAGI in the germline V gene. This CDR3 spans 14 amino acids. V was pared by 3 bases and J by 0 bases, with 8 bases between. For the CDR3, the DNA is TGTGCCAGCAGTTATGGACGGCTGAACACTGAAGCTTTCTTT. Translating it yields CASSYGRLNTEAFF.

The gene calls are TRBV9 and TRBJ1-2; D remains ambiguous. Germline V gene sequence: CDR1 SGDLS, CDR2 YYNGEE. V dropped 4 bases and J dropped 7 bases, with 17 bases sitting between them. The length of the CDR3 is 14 residues. CDR3 loop: CASSPRTYGSGYTF. As DNA, the CDR3 is TGTGCCAGCAGCCCCCGGACGTACGGGTCTGGCTACACCTTC.

This clone was detected only once. The V and J genes are TRBV6-1 and TRBJ1-2, with TRBD1 identical over 8 bases. J was trimmed by 5 bases and V by 5 bases; bases with no gene match: 4. This CDR3 has 13 amino acids. Per the germline V gene, CDR1 is MNHNS and CDR2 is SASEGT. Here the CDR3 DNA reads TGTGCCAGCAGTACCGGGACAGGTTATGGCTACACCTTC. Its protein product is CASSTGTGYGYTF.

The gene calls are TRBV11-2 and TRBJ1-2; no definite D call. V was cut by 1 base and J by 4 bases, with 22 bases left in between. Germline V gene lookup returns CDR1 SGHAT and CDR2 FQNNGV. This CDR3 comprises 18 residues. The CDR3 protein is CASSLAAGRVHSRYGYTF. CDR3 DNA sequence: TGTGCCAGCAGCTTAGCGGCAGGACGAGTCCATTCTCGCTATGGCTACACCTTC.

Remarks on this clone: Other DNA sequences in this sample translate to the same CDR3. The chain employs TRBV6-5 and TRBJ1-1, with D possibly TRBD1 on 6 matching bases. CDR3 size: 16 residues. Per germline, CDR1 MNHEY and CDR2 SVGAGI. Trimming removed 4 bases at V and 1 base at J, with 16 bases between. CDR3 in amino acids: CASSSRDGQKNTEAFF. DNA of the CDR3: TGTGCCAGCAGTTCGCGAGACGGACAGAAGAACACTGAAGCTTTCTTT.

This chain links TRBV18 with TRBJ2-3; D uncertain. CDR1 and CDR2 from the germline V gene are KGHSH and LQKENI. The CDR3 spans 13 residues. Trimming shortened V by 5 bases and J by 4 bases, and 10 bases separated the two germline ends. The CDR3 region is CASSSDRADTQYF. As DNA, the CDR3 is TGTGCCAGCTCATCGGACCGAGCAGATACGCAGTATTTT.

The rearrangement links TRBV28 to TRBJ2-1; 8 bases are a match to TRBD1. Trimming at V came to 10 bases and at J to 4 bases, leaving 12 bases not matched to a gene. The CDR3 spans 15 residues. Germline lookup yields CDR1 MDHEN and CDR2 SYDVKM. This CDR3 reads CATFQGGQGYNEQFF. The CDR3 bases are TGTGCCACTTTCCAGGGTGGACAGGGTTACAATGAGCAGTTCTTC.